This T cell receptor (beta chain) was retrieved from a study of tumor-infiltrating lymphocytes in primary liver carcinoma. Study results and caveats: Pairs comparing tumor with adjacent tissue or blood overlapped less than pairs drawn from tumor regions.

Constant-region priming of about 520 ng total RNA yielded TCR beta cDNA. Three nested multiplex PCR rounds of slightly modified ARM-PCR generated TCR beta libraries. TRBV1-TRBV30 forward primers and a C-beta reverse primer were used in the first two PCR rounds, which each ran for nine to ten cycles. Each CDR3 protein gets one entry after TCRdb re-called the multiplex PCR reads with MiXCR. Of tens of thousands of distinct CDR3 sequences in the sample, around 66% are singletons; the top ten hold roughly 28%. Between roughly 20 and 31 mg of unsorted bulk tissue served as the source from which RNA and DNA were co-extracted. Surgeons treated the primary liver carcinoma of the patients by surgical resection. To note about this clonotype: Its target is unknown.

V lost 1 base to trimming and J lost 5 bases; unmatched junction nucleotides: 8. CDR1 and CDR2 from the germline V gene are LGHNA and YSLEER. The CDR3 runs 17 residues. The sequenced material came from tumor-adjacent normal liver tissue. The TCR originated in a middle-aged man with primary liver carcinoma and hepatitis B virus infection. This chain links TRBV4-3 with TRBJ2-5; 12 bases map to TRBD2. The CDR3 sequence: CASSQAPSGRAPETQYF. CDR3 nucleotide sequence: TGCGCCAGCAGCCAAGCGCCTAGCGGGAGGGCCCCGGAGACCCAGTACTTC.